This T cell receptor beta chain was sequenced during a study of human T cells and chemical hapten exposure. Looking at the study overall: Application of 0.01% DPC to the upper back was done by patch test, with a reading at 6 days. Mostly female patients had alopecia areata, totalis or universalis. Whole-study results and caveats: Counts of TCRs expanded at PT1 correlated positively with patch test score.

This clonotype was detected many times. No antigen is known for it. Each CDR3 protein is one row after TCRdb ran MiXCR on the RACE reads. Of around 33,000 distinct CDR3 sequences listed, 12% are singletons. The germline CDR1 and CDR2 sequences are SGHNT and YENEEA. The V segment lost 5 bases and the J segment 9 bases; nucleotides outside the gene matches: 11. The CDR3 is made up of 15 amino acids. The sample's time point: pre-sensitization, week 0. Treatment noted: therapeutic diphenylcyclopropenone sensitization with weekly scalp DPC. Before extraction, the whole blood was not fractionated, and total RNA was taken from it.

This TCR derives from a woman aged 40-49 years with alopecia areata. Some clones in this sample may be carry-over from other donors' samples. The sample was whole blood, taken in connection with sensitization to the hapten diphenylcyclopropenone (DPC). The V and J genes are TRBV11-3 and TRBJ2-5; 11 nucleotides align to TRBD2. CDR3 DNA: TGTGCCAGCAGCGCCACCCTAGCGGGGGGCCCCCCCCAGTACTTC. It yields the protein CASSATLAGGPPQYF.